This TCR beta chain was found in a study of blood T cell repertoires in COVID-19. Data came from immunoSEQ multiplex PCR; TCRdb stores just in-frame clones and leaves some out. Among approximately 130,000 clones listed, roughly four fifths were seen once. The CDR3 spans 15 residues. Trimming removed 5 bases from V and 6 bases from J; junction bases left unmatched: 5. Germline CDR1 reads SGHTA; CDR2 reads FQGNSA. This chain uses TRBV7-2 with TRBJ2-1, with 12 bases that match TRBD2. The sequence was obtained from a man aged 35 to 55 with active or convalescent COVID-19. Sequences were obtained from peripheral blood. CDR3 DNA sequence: TGTGCCAGCAGCAAGCTAGCGGGGGGGATCAATGAGCAGTTCTTC. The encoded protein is CASSKLAGGINEQFF.